This T cell receptor beta chain was profiled in a study of human T cells and chemical hapten exposure. General study results and limits: The number of TCRs over 1 in 1000 frequency stayed unchanged after DPC. Patch test score tracked positively with PT1 expanded TCR counts.

Comment on this clonotype: Its antigen is still unknown. One end of the junction varies from germline; a read error may be responsible.

Library construction involved attaching unique molecular identifiers to individual cDNA molecules, which allowed quantitative, reproducible TCR counting. Original processing notes: Sample TCR totals centred on a median of about 100,000, ranging about 20,000 to 690,600. TCRdb re-called the reads through MiXCR, storing one row per CDR3 protein. The V and J calls shown here were made by TCRdb, not taken from the authors' results. The sample contains fewer than 5,500 distinct CDR3 sequences, 45% to 50% of which appear only once. The sample's treatment: therapeutic diphenylcyclopropenone sensitization with weekly scalp DPC. The CDR3 sequence is 14 residues long. CDR1 and CDR2 from the germline V gene are MDHEN and SYDVKM.

This clonotype originated in an adult with alopecia areata. Some clones in this sample may be carry-over from other donors' samples. This table probably holds off-target reads from a library built for another chain. The gene calls are TRBV28 and TRBJ2-7; 11 bases fit TRBD2. This specimen consisted of whole blood, obtained before DPC sensitization or 2, 6, or about 24 weeks after (not recorded which). The CDR3 region has the DNA TGTGCCAGCAGCGATAGCGGGAGGGCCTTTCTGTTGGACTTC. Amino acid sequence: CASSDSGRAFLLDF.